The 32 T cell receptor beta chains presented below share a single source sample, sequenced in a study of neurological immune-mediated disorders. The time point denotes: longitudinal time-point 2. TCRdb re-derived calls from the 5' RACE reads in MiXCR, one entry per CDR3 protein. The table shows approximately 30,000 distinct CDR3 sequences, with 10% to 15% occurring only once. The sequencing input was PBMCs. All receptors derive from a woman aged 40 to 50 in good health.

At least ten counts were recorded for this clonotype. The rearrangement joins TRBV6-1 to TRBJ1-2; no firm D call. The V end lost 3 bases, the J end lost 8 bases, and 13 bases lay between the germline ends. CDR1 is MNHNS, CDR2 SASEGT, per germline. The CDR3 spans 13 residues. The chain's CDR3 is CASSDPTLGGYTF. The CDR3 region has the DNA TGTGCCAGCAGTGACCCGACGCTGGGGGGCTACACCTTC.

This clonotype was observed at least ten times. J is TRBJ2-2 and V is TRBV20-1; D is unclear. Trimming shortened V by 5 bases and J by 7 bases, and 17 bases separated the two germline ends. Looked up from germline, CDR1 is DFQATT and CDR2 is SNEGSKA (reference sequence). The length of the CDR3 is 14 residues. The CDR3 DNA sequence: TGCAGTGCTCCAGCCGGGCAGGCTGGCGGGGAGCTGTTTTTT. As protein: CSAPAGQAGGELFF.

Comments on this clonotype: A much larger clone sits a single nucleotide away, making a read error possible. The J gene is TRBJ2-6, the V gene TRBV6-5; possibly TRBD1 for D (5 bases). Germline V CDR1 and CDR2: MNHEY, SVGAGI. This CDR3 has 14 residues. For the CDR3, the DNA is TGTGCCAGCTTGTCCACCTCTGGGGCCAACGACCTGACTTTC. It specifies CASLSTSGANDLTF.

The rearrangement joins TRBV6-6 to TRBJ2-7; possible D gene TRBD1, 6 bases. Trimming took off 7 bases at V and 3 bases at J, with 25 bases between the two ends. This CDR3 comprises 17 residues. Per germline, CDR1 MNHNY and CDR2 SVGAGI (reference sequence). CDR3 coding DNA: TGTGCCAGCACTAACTGGGACACCAGATTTCAGCGCTACGAGCAGTACTTC. Translated, it gives CASTNWDTRFQRYEQYF.

This clonotype came up many times. This rearrangement joins TRBV5-1 to TRBJ2-1; unclear D gene. V lost 0 bases and J 3 bases, leaving 7 bases between the germline ends. The germline gives CDR1 SGHRS, CDR2 YFSETQ. The CDR3 consists of 14 residues. The CDR3 region is CASSLDAFYNEQFF. CDR3 DNA: TGCGCCAGCAGCTTGGATGCTTTCTACAATGAGCAGTTCTTC.

The table lists this clonotype with many counts. The chain couples TRBV20-1 to TRBJ1-1; 10 nucleotides agree with TRBD1. The CDR3 is 13 residues long. With V trimmed by 5 bases and J by 4 bases, 4 bases remained unmatched. Per germline, CDR1 DFQATT and CDR2 SNEGSKA (reference sequence). This CDR3 is CSAAGTGATEAFF. In DNA, the CDR3 is TGCAGTGCTGCCGGGACAGGGGCCACTGAAGCTTTCTTT.

By share, this clonotype ranks as medium-sized. The chain employs TRBV9 and TRBJ1-1; D gene unclear. The ends were cut back, 0 bases at V and 1 base at J, with 10 bases in the middle. This CDR3 comprises 15 residues. The germline V gene has CDR1 SGDLS and CDR2 YYNGEE. The CDR3 loop is CASSVGGQKNTEAFF. As DNA, the CDR3 is TGTGCCAGCAGCGTAGGTGGGCAGAAGAACACTGAAGCTTTCTTT.

This clonotype was seen at least ten times. This chain joins TRBV5-1 and TRBJ2-5; D remains ambiguous. CDR3 length: 12 amino acids. The V gene lost 4 bases and the J gene lost 5 bases, with 9 bases spanning the gap. Germline CDR1 is SGHRS and CDR2 is YFSETQ. CDR3 nucleotides: TGCGCCAGCAGCCACCTGCGGGAGACCCAGTACTTC. Its translation is CASSHLRETQYF.

This chain uses TRBV20-1 with TRBJ2-5, with 7 bases aligning to TRBD1. The V gene's germline CDR1 is DFQATT and CDR2 SNEGSKA (reference sequence). The CDR3 has 13 residues. With V trimmed by 1 base and J by 5 bases, 4 bases remained unmatched. The DNA of the CDR3 is TGCAGTGCTAGAGGAAGGGGGCTGGAGACCCAGTACTTC. As protein: CSARGRGLETQYF.

This clonotype was counted ten times or more. V is TRBV5-6 and J is TRBJ2-4; 7 bases match TRBD2. The CDR3 is 16 residues long. The V gene's germline CDR1 is SGHDT and CDR2 YYEEEE. The junction had 12 bases not matched to a gene; V was cut back by 2 bases and J by 7 bases. The CDR3 sequence is CASSFLLERGGNIQYF. CDR3 nucleotide sequence: TGTGCCAGCAGCTTTCTCCTAGAGCGGGGAGGCAACATTCAGTACTTC.

By proportion, this clonotype is medium-sized. This chain connects TRBV5-1 to TRBJ2-5; 12 bases align to TRBD1. This CDR3 spans 17 amino acids. Germline CDR1 SGHRS, CDR2 YFSETQ. V shed 4 bases and J 5 bases; nucleotides not matched to a gene: 12. CDR3 nucleotide sequence: TGCGCCAGCAGCAAAGATACCGGGACAGGGGGCGGCGAGACCCAGTACTTC. Amino acids: CASSKDTGTGGGETQYF.

In its sample, this clonotype was seen many times. The rearrangement uses TRBV4-3 and TRBJ1-5; the match to TRBD1 covers 10 bases. CDR1 and CDR2 (germline): LGHNA, YSLEER. CDR3 size: 16 residues. V shed 3 bases, J shed 7 bases, and the junction held 9 bases outside the gene matches. The CDR3 here is CASSQGTGAAGQPQHF. The CDR3 coding sequence is TGCGCCAGCAGCCAGGGGACAGGGGCGGCAGGGCAGCCCCAGCATTTT.

This clonotype was seen ten or more times. The chain joins TRBV7-2 to TRBJ1-2; 7 bases are shared with TRBD1. The CDR3 length is 14 residues. The junction had 10 bases not matched to a gene; V was cut back by 5 bases and J by 7 bases. Germline lookup yields CDR1 SGHTA and CDR2 FQGNSA. CDR3 DNA sequence: TGTGCCAGCAGCGATTACGACAGGGTAGCTGGCTACACCTTC. As protein: CASSDYDRVAGYTF.

This clonotype was seen repeatedly, ten times or more. The V gene is TRBV7-2, the J gene TRBJ1-2; D ambiguous. The V and J ends lost 1 base and 2 bases respectively, with 2 bases between them. This CDR3 has 12 amino acids. Germline lookup yields CDR1 SGHTA and CDR2 FQGNSA. For the CDR3, the DNA is TGTGCCAGCAGCTTAGAGAACTATGGCTACACCTTC. Residues: CASSLENYGYTF.

The CDR3 DNA sequence: TGCAGTGCTAGAGAGGGACTAGCTACCCAAGAGACCCAGTACTTC. Its translation: CSAREGLATQETQYF. The genes are TRBV20-1 and TRBJ2-5, with 9 bases identical to TRBD2. This CDR3 has 15 residues. Germline V lookup: CDR1 DFQATT, CDR2 SNEGSKA (reference sequence). The junction had 3 bases not matched to a gene; V was cut back by 0 bases and J by 1 base.

This clonotype was seen many times. The V call is TRBV5-1, the J call TRBJ1-6; 8 nucleotides match TRBD1. Trimming cost V 4 bases and J 1 base; bases outside gene matches: 10. CDR1 and CDR2 (germline): SGHRS, YFSETQ. CDR3 length: 18 amino acids. CDR3 amino acids: CASSGGQGMASYNSPLHF. The CDR3 nucleotides are TGCGCCAGCAGCGGAGGACAGGGAATGGCATCCTATAATTCACCCCTCCACTTT.

This clonotype was counted at least ten times. The chain is built from TRBV20-1 and TRBJ2-2, with D possibly being TRBD2 (6 bases). The length of the CDR3 is 17 residues. V gave up 0 bases and J gave up 1 base, with 15 bases separating them. Germline CDR1 DFQATT, CDR2 SNEGSKA (reference sequence). CDR3 sequence reads: CSARDGGLPKNTGELFF. In DNA form, the CDR3 reads TGCAGTGCTAGAGATGGTGGACTACCAAAGAACACCGGGGAGCTGTTTTTT.

The rearrangement joins TRBV5-6 to TRBJ1-4, with D tentatively TRBD1 (6 bases). Trimming left V 1 base short and J 6 bases short, with 7 bases between. In germline, CDR1 is SGHDT, CDR2 YYEEEE. The CDR3 extends over 13 amino acids. The CDR3 DNA follows: TGTGCCAGCAGCTTGACAGGGCATGAAAAACTGTTTTTT. Protein product: CASSLTGHEKLFF.

This clonotype was found once. A much larger clonotype is one base distant, so this may be a read error. This CDR3 fails to terminate in the conserved phenylalanine or tryptophan, so it likely reflects a read error. This sequence joins TRBV5-5 and TRBJ2-3; D uncertain. Trimming stripped 0 bases from V and 4 bases from J, with 3 bases between. In germline, CDR1 is SGHKS, CDR2 YYEKEE (reference sequence). This CDR3 comprises 12 residues. The CDR3 DNA sequence: TGTGCCAGCAGCTTGGCCGCAGATACGCAGTATGTT. The encoded protein is CASSLAADTQYV.

This clonotype was seen at least ten times. The chain joins TRBV5-1 to TRBJ2-1; weak D call: TRBD2 (6 bases). V dropped 1 base and J dropped 5 bases, with 13 bases sitting between them. CDR3 length equals 15 residues. The germline gives CDR1 SGHRS, CDR2 YFSETQ. The CDR3 loop reads CASSLTPGDHNEQFF. CDR3 nucleotides: TGCGCCAGCAGCTTGACTCCGGGAGATCACAATGAGCAGTTCTTC.

This clonotype has at least ten counts. The chain recombines TRBV5-1 with TRBJ1-1; D ambiguous. Trimming pared 7 bases from V and 1 base from J, leaving 17 bases between. Germline assignment: CDR1 SGHRS and CDR2 YFSETQ. The CDR3 consists of 15 residues. CDR3 DNA sequence: TGCGCCAGCGGGCACCCAACGGGCGGGAACACTGAAGCTTTCTTT. This translates into CASGHPTGGNTEAFF.

In its sample, this clonotype was seen many times. The chain combines TRBV16 with TRBJ2-1, with D perhaps being TRBD1 or TRBD2 (5 bases each). The germline V and J ends were trimmed by 1 base and 13 bases, with 17 bases remaining between them. Germline values: CDR1 KGHSY, CDR2 FQNENV. The CDR3 consists of 14 residues. The CDR3 loop is CASSQLSTGAEQFF. The CDR3 region has the DNA TGTGCCAGCAGCCAATTAAGTACAGGAGCGGAACAGTTCTTC.

This chain uses TRBV5-5 with TRBJ1-1, with 9 bases matching TRBD1. The CDR3 length is 15 residues. Germline loops: CDR1 SGHKS, CDR2 YYEKEE (reference sequence). J gave up 5 bases and V 4 bases, and 9 bases lay outside the gene matches. The CDR3 is CASSEWDREGTEAFF. In DNA, the CDR3 is TGTGCCAGCAGCGAATGGGACAGGGAAGGAACTGAAGCTTTCTTT.

There are many counts of this clonotype. This sequence joins TRBV7-7 and TRBJ2-5; 8 bases align to TRBD2. Per the germline V gene, CDR1 is SSHAT and CDR2 is FNYEAQ (reference sequence). CDR3 length: 18 residues. DNA of the CDR3: TGTGCTAGCTCACACGGAGGACAGTCGGGGGGGCAAGGAGAGACCCAGTACTTC. It specifies CASSHGGQSGGQGETQYF.

The J gene is TRBJ1-2, the V gene TRBV29-1; D gene unclear. This CDR3 has 9 residues. The V end lost 7 bases, the J end lost 10 bases, and 10 bases lay between the germline ends. CDR1 SQVTM and CDR2 ANQGSEA come from the germline V gene. CDR3 amino acids: CSDSYHYTF. DNA of the CDR3: TGCAGCGACTCGTACCACTACACCTTC.

This clonotype was seen many times. The rearrangement joins TRBV12-3 or TRBV12-4 to TRBJ2-2; 8 bases agree with TRBD1. The trim removed 3 bases at V and 6 bases at J, leaving 6 bases unmatched. The CDR3 length is 15 residues. CDR3 sequence reads: CASSFWTGHAGELFF. CDR3 DNA sequence: TGTGCCAGCAGTTTTTGGACAGGGCACGCCGGGGAGCTGTTTTTT.

This clonotype was seen many times. The J gene is TRBJ1-2, the V gene TRBV4-3; D is possibly TRBD1 (5 bases). Germline lookup yields CDR1 LGHNA and CDR2 YSLEER. The V and J ends lost 4 bases and 5 bases respectively, with 14 bases between them. CDR3 length equals 14 residues. The CDR3 DNA is TGCGCCAGCAGCCGAAAAGGGGTCACGTATGGCTACACCTTC. This gives the protein CASSRKGVTYGYTF.

This clonotype was counted ten times or more. V usage is TRBV7-9 and J usage is TRBJ2-1; TRBD2 agrees at 8 bases. This CDR3 has 15 amino acids. V was pared by 2 bases and J by 5 bases, with 5 bases of the junction left unmatched. Germline CDR1 is SEHNR and CDR2 is FQNEAQ (reference sequence). CDR3 sequence: CASSLTGGANNEQFF. DNA of the CDR3: TGTGCCAGCAGCTTAACCGGGGGGGCTAACAATGAGCAGTTCTTC.

This clonotype has ten or more counts. The chain combines TRBV7-8 with TRBJ1-5; 8 positions match TRBD1. Germline lookup yields CDR1 SGHVS and CDR2 FQNEAQ. V was clipped by 5 bases and J by 2 bases; unmatched bases: 2. There are 14 residues in the CDR3. CDR3 loop: CASSVDRGNQPQHF. CDR3 DNA: TGTGCCAGCAGCGTGGACAGGGGCAATCAGCCCCAGCATTTT.

This clonotype was counted at least ten times. The chain links TRBV6-6 to TRBJ2-7, with 14 bases lining up with TRBD2. Germline V lookup: CDR1 MNHNY, CDR2 SVGAGI (reference sequence). V lost 8 bases, J lost 1 base, and 7 bases stayed unmatched. This CDR3 is 16 amino acids long. CDR3 in DNA: TGTGCCAGCGGGGGGACTAGCGGGAGAACGTCCTACGAGCAGTACTTC. Its protein is CASGGTSGRTSYEQYF.

This clonotype was seen ten or more times. The chain combines TRBV18 with TRBJ2-3, with D perhaps matching TRBD2 (5 bases). V lost 2 bases and J 0 bases, leaving 15 bases between the germline ends. Looked up from germline, CDR1 is KGHSH and CDR2 is LQKENI. The CDR3 runs 17 residues. As DNA, the CDR3 is TGTGCCAGCTCACCAAGATCGCCTAGCCGAAGCACAGATACGCAGTATTTT. Protein product: CASSPRSPSRSTDTQYF. The whole variable domain, remainder taken from reference TRBV18 and TRBJ2-3, is NAGVMQNPRHLVRRRGQEARLRCSPMKGHSHVYWYRQLPEEGLKFMVYLQKENIIDESGMPKERFSAEFPKEGPSILRIQQVVRGDSAAYFCASSPRSPSRSTDTQYFGPGTRLTVL.

The chain is built from TRBV7-2 and TRBJ2-5; 13 positions match TRBD2. The trim removed 10 bases at V and 4 bases at J, leaving 6 bases unmatched. The germline V gene has CDR1 SGHTA and CDR2 FQGNSA. CDR3 size: 14 residues. CDR3: CATGLAGASETQYF. Here the CDR3 DNA reads TGTGCCACCGGACTAGCGGGGGCCTCAGAGACCCAGTACTTC.